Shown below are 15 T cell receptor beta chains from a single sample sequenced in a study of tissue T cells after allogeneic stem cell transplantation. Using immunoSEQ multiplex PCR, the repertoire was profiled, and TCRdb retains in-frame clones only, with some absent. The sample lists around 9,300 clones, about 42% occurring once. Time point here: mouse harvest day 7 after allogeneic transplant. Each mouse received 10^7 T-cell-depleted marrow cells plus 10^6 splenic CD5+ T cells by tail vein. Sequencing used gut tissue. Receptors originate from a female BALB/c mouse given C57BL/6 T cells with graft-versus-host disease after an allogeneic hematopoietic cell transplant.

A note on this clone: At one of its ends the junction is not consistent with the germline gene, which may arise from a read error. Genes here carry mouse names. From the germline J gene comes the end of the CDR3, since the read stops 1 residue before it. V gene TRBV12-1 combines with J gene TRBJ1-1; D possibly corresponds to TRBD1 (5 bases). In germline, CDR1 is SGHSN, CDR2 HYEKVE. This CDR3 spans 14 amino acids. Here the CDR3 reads CASSLARVNTKVFF. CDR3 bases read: TGTGCCAGCTCTCTCGCCAGGGTGAACACAAAAGTCTTC.

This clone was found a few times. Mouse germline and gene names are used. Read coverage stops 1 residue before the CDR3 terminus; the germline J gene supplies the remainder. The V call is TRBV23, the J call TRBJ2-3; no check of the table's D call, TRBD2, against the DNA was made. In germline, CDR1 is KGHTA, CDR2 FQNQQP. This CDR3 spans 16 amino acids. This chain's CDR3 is CSSSQSAGSSAETLYF. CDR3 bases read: TGCTCCAGCAGTCAATCTGCTGGGTCTAGTGCAGAAACGCTGTAT. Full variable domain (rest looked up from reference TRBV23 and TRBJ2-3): DAAVTQKPRYLIKMKGQEAEMKCIPEKGHTAVFWYQQKQSKELKFLIYFQNQQPLDQIDMVKERFSAVCPSSSLCSLGIRTCEAEDSALYLCSSSQSAGSSAETLYFGSGTRLTVL.

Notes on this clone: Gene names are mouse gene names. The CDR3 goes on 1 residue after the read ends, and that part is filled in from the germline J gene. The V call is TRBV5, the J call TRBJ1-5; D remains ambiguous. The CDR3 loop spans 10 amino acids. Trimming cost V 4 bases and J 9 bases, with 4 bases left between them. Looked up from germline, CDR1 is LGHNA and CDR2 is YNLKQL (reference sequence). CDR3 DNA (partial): TGTGCCAGCAGCCGCGGGGCTCCGCTT. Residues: CASSRGAPL. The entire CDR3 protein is CASSRGAPLF.

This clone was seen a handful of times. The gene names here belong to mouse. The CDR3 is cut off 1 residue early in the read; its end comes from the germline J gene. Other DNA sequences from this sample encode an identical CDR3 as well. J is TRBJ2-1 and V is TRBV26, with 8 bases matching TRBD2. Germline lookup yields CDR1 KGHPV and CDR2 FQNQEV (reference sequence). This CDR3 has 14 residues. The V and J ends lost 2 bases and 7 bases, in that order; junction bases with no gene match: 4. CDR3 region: CASSLPGGYAEQFF. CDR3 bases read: TGTGCCAGCAGTCTGCCTGGGGGGTACGCTGAGCAGTTC.

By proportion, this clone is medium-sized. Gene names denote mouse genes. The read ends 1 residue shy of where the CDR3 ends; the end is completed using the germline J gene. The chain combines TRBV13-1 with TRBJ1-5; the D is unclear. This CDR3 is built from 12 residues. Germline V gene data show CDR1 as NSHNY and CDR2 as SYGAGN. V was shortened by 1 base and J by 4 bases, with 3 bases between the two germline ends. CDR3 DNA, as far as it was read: TGTGCCAGCAGTGATCAGAACCAGGCTCCGCTT. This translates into CASSDQNQAPL. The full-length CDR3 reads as CASSDQNQAPLF.

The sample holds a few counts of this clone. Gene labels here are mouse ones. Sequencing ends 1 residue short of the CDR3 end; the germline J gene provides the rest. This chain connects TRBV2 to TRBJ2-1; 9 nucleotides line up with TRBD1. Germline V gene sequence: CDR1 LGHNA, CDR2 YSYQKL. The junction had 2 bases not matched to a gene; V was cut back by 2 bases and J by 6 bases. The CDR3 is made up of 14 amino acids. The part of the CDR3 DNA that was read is TGTGCCAGCAGCCAACGGGACAGGGTTGCTGAGCAGTTC. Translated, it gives CASSQRDRVAEQF. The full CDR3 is CASSQRDRVAEQFF.

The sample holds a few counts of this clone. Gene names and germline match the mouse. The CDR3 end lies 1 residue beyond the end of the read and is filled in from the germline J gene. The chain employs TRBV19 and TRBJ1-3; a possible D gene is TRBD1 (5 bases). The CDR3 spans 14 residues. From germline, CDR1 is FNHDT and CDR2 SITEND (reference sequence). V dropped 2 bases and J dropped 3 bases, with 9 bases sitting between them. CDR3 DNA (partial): TGTGCCAGCAGTATGTCCAGGGTTGGAAATACGCTCTAT. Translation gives CASSMSRVGNTLY. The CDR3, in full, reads CASSMSRVGNTLYF. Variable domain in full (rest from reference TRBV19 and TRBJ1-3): GGIITQTPKFLIGQEGQKLTLKCQQNFNHDTMYWYRQDSGKGLRLIYYSITENDLQKGDLSEGYDASREKKSSFSLTVTSAQKNEMAVFLCASSMSRVGNTLYFGEGSRLIVV.

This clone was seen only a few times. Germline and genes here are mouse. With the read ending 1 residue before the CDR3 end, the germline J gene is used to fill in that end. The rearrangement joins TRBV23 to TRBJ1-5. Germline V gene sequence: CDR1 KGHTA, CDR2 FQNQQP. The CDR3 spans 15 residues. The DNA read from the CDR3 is TGCTCCAGCAGTCAATCCCCGCGGGTCAACCAGGCTCCGCTT. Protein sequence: CSSSQSPRVNQAPL. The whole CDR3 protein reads CSSSQSPRVNQAPLF.

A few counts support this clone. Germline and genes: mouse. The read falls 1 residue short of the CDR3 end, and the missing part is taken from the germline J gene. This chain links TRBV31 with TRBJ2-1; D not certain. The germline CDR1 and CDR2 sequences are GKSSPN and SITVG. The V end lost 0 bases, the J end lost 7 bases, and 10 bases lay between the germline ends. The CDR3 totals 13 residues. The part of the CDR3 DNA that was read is TGTGCCTGGAGTCTATTGGGTGGGGCTGAGCAGTTC. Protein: CAWSLLGGAEQF. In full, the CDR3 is CAWSLLGGAEQFF. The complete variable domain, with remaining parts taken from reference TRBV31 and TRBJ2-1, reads AQTIHQWPVAEIKAVGSPLSLGCTIKGKSSPNLYWYWQATGGTLQQLFYSITVGQVESVVQLNLSASRPKDDQFILSTEKLLLSHSGFYLCAWSLLGGAEQFFGPGTRLTVL.

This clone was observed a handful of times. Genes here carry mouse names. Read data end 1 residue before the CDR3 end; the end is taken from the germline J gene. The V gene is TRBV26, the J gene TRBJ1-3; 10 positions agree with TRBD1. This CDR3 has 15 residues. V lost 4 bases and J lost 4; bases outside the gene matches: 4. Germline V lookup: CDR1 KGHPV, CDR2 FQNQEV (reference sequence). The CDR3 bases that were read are TGTGCCAGCAGTCGGGGACAGGGGAACGGAAATACGCTCTAT. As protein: CASSRGQGNGNTLY. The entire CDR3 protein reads CASSRGQGNGNTLYF.

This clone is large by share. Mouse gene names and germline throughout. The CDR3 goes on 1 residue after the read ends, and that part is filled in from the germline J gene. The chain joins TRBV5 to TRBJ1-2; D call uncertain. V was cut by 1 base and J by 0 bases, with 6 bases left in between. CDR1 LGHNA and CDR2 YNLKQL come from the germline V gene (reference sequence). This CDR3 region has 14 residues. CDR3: CASSQGPANSDYTF. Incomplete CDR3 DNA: TGTGCCAGCAGCCAAGGACCTGCAAACTCCGACTACACC.

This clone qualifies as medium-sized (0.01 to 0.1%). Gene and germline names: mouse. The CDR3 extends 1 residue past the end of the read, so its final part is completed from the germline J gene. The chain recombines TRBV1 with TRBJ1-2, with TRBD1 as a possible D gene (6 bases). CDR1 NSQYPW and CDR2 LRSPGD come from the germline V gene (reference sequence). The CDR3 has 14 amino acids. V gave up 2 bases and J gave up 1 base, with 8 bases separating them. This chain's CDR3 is CTCSARDKNSDYTF. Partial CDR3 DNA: TGCACCTGCAGTGCAAGGGACAAAAACTCCGACTACACC.

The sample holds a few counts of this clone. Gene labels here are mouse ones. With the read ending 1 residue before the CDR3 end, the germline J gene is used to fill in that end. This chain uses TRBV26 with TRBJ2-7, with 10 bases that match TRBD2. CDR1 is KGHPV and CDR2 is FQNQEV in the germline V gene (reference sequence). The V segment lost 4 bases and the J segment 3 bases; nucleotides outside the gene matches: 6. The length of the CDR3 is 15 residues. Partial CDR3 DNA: TGTGCCAGCAGTCACCTGGGGGGGCGCGGCTATGAACAGTAC. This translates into CASSHLGGRGYEQY. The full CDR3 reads CASSHLGGRGYEQYF.

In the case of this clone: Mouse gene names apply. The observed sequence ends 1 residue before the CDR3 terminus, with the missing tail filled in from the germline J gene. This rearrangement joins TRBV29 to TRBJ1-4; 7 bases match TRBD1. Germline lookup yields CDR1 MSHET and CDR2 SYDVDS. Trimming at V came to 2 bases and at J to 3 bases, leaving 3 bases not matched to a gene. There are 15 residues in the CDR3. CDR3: CASSLTGTANERLFF. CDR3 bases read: TGTGCTAGCAGTTTAACCGGGACAGCCAACGAAAGATTATTT.

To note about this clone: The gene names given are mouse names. The chain's CDR3 is CASSLAGTGFAEQFF. CDR3 bases read: TGTGCCAGCAGTCTGGCCGGGACAGGGTTTGCTGAGCAGTTC. V and J are TRBV26 and TRBJ2-1, with 9 bases lining up with TRBD1. The DNA ends 1 residue before the CDR3 does, and the rest of the CDR3 is filled in from the germline J gene. V was clipped by 2 bases and J by 6 bases; unmatched bases: 5. This CDR3 has 15 amino acids. Germline-derived CDR1 and CDR2 are KGHPV and FQNQEV (reference sequence).